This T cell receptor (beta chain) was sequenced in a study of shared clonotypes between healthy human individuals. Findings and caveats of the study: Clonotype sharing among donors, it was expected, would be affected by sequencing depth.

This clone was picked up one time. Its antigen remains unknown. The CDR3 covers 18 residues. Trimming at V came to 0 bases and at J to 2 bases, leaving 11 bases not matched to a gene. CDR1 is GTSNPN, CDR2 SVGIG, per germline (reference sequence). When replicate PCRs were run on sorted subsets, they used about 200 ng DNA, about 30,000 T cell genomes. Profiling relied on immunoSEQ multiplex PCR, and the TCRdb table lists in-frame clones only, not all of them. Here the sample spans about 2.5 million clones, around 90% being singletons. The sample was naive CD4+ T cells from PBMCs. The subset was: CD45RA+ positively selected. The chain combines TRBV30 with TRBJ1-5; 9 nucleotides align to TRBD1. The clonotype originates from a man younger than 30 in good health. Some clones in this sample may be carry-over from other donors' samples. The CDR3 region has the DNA TGTGCCTGGAGTGTACATCCGAACCGGGACAGGGGCAATCAGCCCCAGCATTTT. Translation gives CAWSVHPNRDRGNQPQHF.